This T cell receptor (beta chain) appears in the sequencing data of a study of OX40 agonist ivuxolimab in advanced cancers. Sequenced by immunoSEQ multiplex PCR; TCRdb stores in-frame clones only, minus some. The sample has around 82,000 clones, approximately 90% seen once; the top ten hold approximately 0.43%. The CDR3 is made up of 11 amino acids. Trimming left V 1 base short and J 7 bases short, with 2 bases between. Germline V gives CDR1 MNHNS, CDR2 SASEGT. Autoimmune disease history or systemic immunosuppression barred patients. The TCR sequence derives from an adult with an advanced solid tumor such as melanoma, head and neck, liver or kidney cancer. The rearrangement uses TRBV6-1 and TRBJ2-1; D is unclear. The sample here was CD4+ or CD8+ T cells sorted from blood, taken in a trial of the OX40 agonist ivuxolimab. The CDR3 loop reads CASSEENEQFF. CDR3 bases: TGTGCCAGCAGTGAAGAAAATGAGCAGTTCTTC.